Reported below is one T cell receptor (beta chain). This record belongs to a study of blood T cell repertoires in COVID-19. At the level of the study: COVID-19 samples collected from the United States, Italy and Spain covered acute and convalescent phases.

The length of the CDR3 is 14 residues. V was shortened by 5 bases and J by 5 bases, with 15 bases between the two germline ends. Germline V gene data show CDR1 as MDHEN and CDR2 as SYDVKM. Here immunoSEQ multiplex PCR was the method, and the copy in TCRdb shows in-frame clones only, minus some. In the table there are around 440,000 clones, 70% to 90% of which are singletons. This clonotype was obtained from a woman aged 45-65 years with COVID-19, enrolled during active disease. Sample: peripheral blood. This rearrangement joins TRBV28 to TRBJ1-2; D not certain. For the CDR3, the DNA is TGTGCCAGCAGTCCTGGAATAACGGGGTATGGCTACACCTTC. This gives the protein CASSPGITGYGYTF.